This T cell receptor (beta chain) stems from a study of OX40 agonist ivuxolimab in advanced cancers. About the study: Of the participants, about 40% had some prior anti-PD-1, anti-PD-L1 or anti-CTLA-4 therapy, which was allowed. Study-level results: A proportion of nonresponders additionally exhibited low normalized T-cell clonal expansion. The CD4+ and CD8+ T cells in the blood had expanded clonally by week 6 at 0.1 to 3.0 mg/kg.

Method: immunoSEQ multiplex PCR; TCRdb's copy keeps in-frame clones and lacks some. The sample carries 70,000 to 95,000 clones, 84% recorded once. Germline CDR1 is SGHAT and CDR2 is FQNNGV. V was clipped by 1 base and J by 7 bases, with 13 bases between them. This CDR3 is 14 amino acids long. A word on this clone: The antigen is not known.

The V call is TRBV11-2, the J call TRBJ1-1; possible D gene TRBD1, 5 bases. The receptor was derived from an adult with an advanced solid tumor such as melanoma, head and neck, liver or kidney cancer. The sequencing used CD4+ or CD8+ T cells sorted from blood, collected in a trial of the OX40 agonist ivuxolimab. The CDR3: CASSLVGAAYEAFF. CDR3 nucleotides: TGTGCCAGCAGCTTAGTCGGGGCGGCCTATGAAGCTTTCTTT.